This is a list of T cell receptor beta chains from one sample in a study of Ad26.COV2.S vaccination and SARS-CoV-2 variants. Only in-frame clones appear in the TCRdb table, and some are missing; sequencing was by immunoSEQ multiplex PCR. The sample records about 350,000 clones, around 90% being singletons. Here the sequenced sample was peripheral blood, taken in a trial of Ad26.COV2.S vaccine versus placebo. Receptors originate from a person between 18 and 65 years old who received the Ad26.COV2.S COVID-19 vaccine or a placebo. The CDR3 runs from the conserved cysteine through the conserved F or W. D genes are given only for firm matches. Clone size appears in some rows only: once, few, many, or a class for an expanded clone.

TRBV9,TRBJ2-1,TRBD2,-,CASSIRTSRGEQFF,TGTGCCAGCAGCATTCGGACTAGTCGCGGTGAGCAGTTCTTC
TRBV3-1/TRBV3-2,TRBJ2-3,TRBD2,-,CASSPSGGSTDTQYF,TGTGCCAGCAGCCCCTCGGGAGGGAGCACAGATACGCAGTATTTT
TRBV11-2,TRBJ1-1,TRBD1,-,CASRLGQGRTEAFF,TGTGCCAGCAGACTTGGACAGGGGAGGACTGAAGCTTTCTTT
TRBV18,TRBJ2-7,-,-,CASSPRTGSTYEQYF,TGTGCCAGCTCACCACGTACAGGGTCGACCTACGAGCAGTACTTC
TRBV5-5,TRBJ1-2,TRBD1,-,CASSLKRDRLTNYGYTF,TGTGCCAGCAGCTTGAAGAGGGACAGACTAACCAACTATGGCTACACCTTC
TRBV7-3,TRBJ1-5,-,few,CASSDTTDWGQPQHF,TGTGCCAGCAGCGATACGACAGATTGGGGTCAGCCCCAGCATTTT
TRBV11-1,TRBJ1-6,-,-,CASDTGFYNSPLHF,TGTGCCAGTGATACAGGTTTTTATAATTCACCCCTCCACTTT
TRBV28,TRBJ1-1,-,-,CASSFRRDSNLGAFF,TGTGCCAGCAGTTTTCGCCGGGACTCCAATCTAGGGGCTTTCTTT
TRBV6-6,TRBJ2-5,-,once,CASTPQGGAQTQYF,TGTGCCAGCACCCCTCAGGGGGGAGCTCAGACCCAGTACTTC
TRBV30,TRBJ2-5,-,-,CAWSVTAALKETQYF,TGTGCCTGGAGTGTAACGGCGGCGCTTAAAGAGACCCAGTACTTC
TRBV28,TRBJ2-1,TRBD1,-,CASSPDRGRYNEQFF,TGTGCCAGCAGTCCAGACAGGGGGCGGTACAATGAGCAGTTCTTC
TRBV5-1,TRBJ1-5,-,-,CASSSRRGTDPPNQPQHF,TGCGCCAGCAGCTCGCGAAGAGGGACCGACCCCCCCAATCAGCCCCAGCATTTT
TRBV28,TRBJ2-1,TRBD2,-,CASSLSGLAGVAGEQFF,TGTGCCAGCAGTTTATCGGGACTAGCGGGAGTAGCGGGTGAGCAGTTCTTC
TRBV11-2,TRBJ2-7,TRBD2,-,CATGRVGSVYEQYF,TGTGCCACCGGGAGGGTTGGATCGGTCTACGAGCAGTACTTC
TRBV7-9,TRBJ1-3,-,-,CASSLGNTIYF,TGTGCCAGCAGCCTTGGGAACACCATATATTTT
TRBV19,TRBJ2-7,-,-,CASSIERGWQGYEQYF,TGTGCCAGTAGTATCGAGAGGGGGTGGCAGGGCTACGAGCAGTACTTC
TRBV7-3,TRBJ2-1,TRBD2,-,CASSLGPPGLASYNEQFF,TGTGCCAGCAGCTTGGGACCGCCGGGACTAGCTTCTTACAATGAGCAGTTCTTC
TRBV5-4,TRBJ2-5,TRBD2,-,CASSHRGGRETQYF,TGTGCCAGCAGCCACCGCGGGGGGAGAGAGACCCAGTACTTC
TRBV16,TRBJ2-1,-,-,CASSPRIKLNNEQFF,TGTGCCAGCAGCCCAAGAATAAAACTTAACAATGAGCAGTTCTTC
TRBV7-2,TRBJ2-7,-,-,CASSLEQGNYEQYF,TGTGCCAGCAGCTTAGAGCAGGGGAACTACGAGCAGTACTTC
TRBV5-4,TRBJ1-5,-,-,CASSLDQGGNQPQHF,TGTGCCAGCAGCTTGGATCAGGGTGGCAATCAGCCCCAGCATTTT
TRBV7-6,TRBJ2-4,-,-,CASSLGQGENIQYF,TGTGCCAGCAGCTTAGGTCAGGGAGAAAACATTCAGTACTTC
TRBV6-5,TRBJ2-7,TRBD1,-,CASSRRDRIFYEQYF,TGTGCCAGCAGCCGAAGGGACAGGATCTTCTACGAGCAGTACTTC
TRBV7-8,TRBJ1-5,TRBD1,-,CASSSYVDRASQPQHF,TGTGCCAGCAGCTCTTACGTGGACAGGGCAAGCCAGCCCCAGCATTTT
TRBV15,TRBJ2-3,-,-,CATSRDLQGPTDTQYF,TGTGCCACCAGCAGAGATCTACAGGGCCCCACAGATACGCAGTATTTT
TRBV6-5,TRBJ2-1,TRBD2,-,CASSLGLAGINEQFF,TGTGCCAGCAGCCTTGGACTAGCGGGGATCAATGAGCAGTTCTTC
TRBV4-3,TRBJ1-1,-,once,CASSQRAGQGWNTEAFF,TGCGCCAGCAGCCAAAGAGCCGGACAAGGATGGAACACTGAAGCTTTCTTT
TRBV5-6,TRBJ1-1,-,-,CASSFGTLNTEAFF,TGTGCCAGCAGCTTCGGGACGTTGAACACTGAAGCTTTCTTT
TRBV6-5,TRBJ1-2,TRBD1,-,CASRMGQGHYGYTF,TGTGCCAGCAGGATGGGACAGGGACACTATGGCTACACCTTC
TRBV5-1,TRBJ2-1,-,-,CASRFTPQVRVRQNEQFF,TGCGCCAGCAGATTCACGCCCCAGGTGAGGGTGAGGCAAAATGAGCAGTTCTTC
TRBV18,TRBJ2-1,TRBD1,-,CASSPYRQGAFNEQFF,TGTGCCAGCTCACCCTATAGACAGGGGGCATTCAATGAGCAGTTCTTC
TRBV11-3,TRBJ2-2,TRBD1,-,CASSPRKGATGELFF,TGTGCCAGCAGCCCTAGGAAGGGGGCCACCGGGGAGCTGTTTTTT
TRBV27,TRBJ2-2,TRBD2,-,CASRPGLAGTGELFF,TGTGCCAGCAGACCTGGACTAGCGGGCACCGGGGAGCTGTTTTTT
TRBV4-3,TRBJ1-2,-,-,CASSQEDLSSTRYTF,TGCGCCAGCAGCCAAGAGGACTTATCTTCTACGCGCTACACCTTC
TRBV30,TRBJ2-7,TRBD1,-,CASKTGDRPYEQYF,TGTGCCTCAAAGACAGGGGACCGGCCCTACGAGCAGTACTTC
TRBV9,TRBJ2-1,-,-,CASSVGGSVNEQFF,TGTGCCAGCAGCGTAGGGGGGTCAGTCAATGAGCAGTTCTTC
TRBV5-6,TRBJ2-2,-,-,CASSLVGDSNTGELFF,TGTGCCAGCAGCTTGGTCGGGGACTCGAACACCGGGGAGCTGTTTTTT
TRBV11-2,TRBJ1-3,-,-,CASSTGSSFGNTIYF,TGTGCCAGCAGCACAGGGTCCTCGTTTGGAAACACCATATATTTT
TRBV28,TRBJ2-3,TRBD1,-,CASLRGLNTDTQYF,TGTGCCAGCTTAAGGGGGCTCAACACAGATACGCAGTATTTT
TRBV4-3,TRBJ2-3,TRBD2,-,CASSQTLAGGQDTQYF,TGCGCCAGCAGCCAAACCCTAGCGGGGGGGCAAGATACGCAGTATTTT